These T cell receptor beta chains were read from a single sample in a study of blood T cell repertoires in COVID-19. TCRdb's copy holds only in-frame clones and misses some; the assay was immunoSEQ multiplex PCR. Counted here are almost 200,000 clones, approximately 88% occurring once; the ten biggest clones make up approximately 8.1%. Sequencing used PBMCs or T cells enriched from blood (not recorded which). The source of these receptors is a young woman who had recovered from COVID-19. Both conserved end residues are part of each CDR3. The D gene is left open where the match is weak. A row's size may be missing; if present it is once, few, many or a size class.

D,size,J,V,DNA,CDR3
.,.,TRBJ2-7,TRBV12-3/TRBV12-4,TGTGCCAGCAGGTCAGGTCGCACGTCCGAGCAGTACTTC,CASRSGRTSEQYF
TRBD1,few,TRBJ1-5,TRBV10-2,TGCGCCAGCAGTGCATCAGGGGGAAATCAGCCCCAGCATTTT,CASSASGGNQPQHF
.,.,TRBJ2-3,TRBV5-4,TGTGCCAGCAGCTTCCCCACAGGGCCGGATACGCAGTATTTT,CASSFPTGPDTQYF
TRBD1,.,TRBJ1-4,TRBV2,TGTGCCAGCAGGGGGACAGGGCGCGGAAAACTGTTTTTT,CASRGTGRGKLFF
TRBD1,.,TRBJ1-5,TRBV28,TGTGCCAGCCAGAGGTGGACAGGGACCAATCAGCCCCAGCATTTT,CASQRWTGTNQPQHF
TRBD1,.,TRBJ1-2,TRBV4-1,TGCGCCAGCAGCCAAGAATACAGGGGGCAGGCGGGGGGCTACACCTTC,CASSQEYRGQAGGYTF
.,.,TRBJ1-3,TRBV10-3,TGTGCCATCAGTGAAAGGGGCGCGGACTCTGGAAACACCATATATTTT,CAISERGADSGNTIYF
TRBD2,.,TRBJ2-3,TRBV19,TGTGCCAGTAGTGTGACTAGCGGGGGGGTAGATACGCAGTATTTT,CASSVTSGGVDTQYF
TRBD1,.,TRBJ1-4,TRBV5-1,TGCGCCAGCAGCTTGGAGGGGGCAGGGGGAGCGGAAAAACTGTTTTTT,CASSLEGAGGAEKLFF
TRBD2,.,TRBJ2-2,TRBV9,TGTGCCAGCAGCGTAGGGACTAGCGGGGCCACCGGGGAGCTGTTTTTT,CASSVGTSGATGELFF
.,.,TRBJ1-1,TRBV12-5,TGTGCTAGTGGTTTGGAGCCGAACACTGAAGCTTTCTTT,CASGLEPNTEAFF